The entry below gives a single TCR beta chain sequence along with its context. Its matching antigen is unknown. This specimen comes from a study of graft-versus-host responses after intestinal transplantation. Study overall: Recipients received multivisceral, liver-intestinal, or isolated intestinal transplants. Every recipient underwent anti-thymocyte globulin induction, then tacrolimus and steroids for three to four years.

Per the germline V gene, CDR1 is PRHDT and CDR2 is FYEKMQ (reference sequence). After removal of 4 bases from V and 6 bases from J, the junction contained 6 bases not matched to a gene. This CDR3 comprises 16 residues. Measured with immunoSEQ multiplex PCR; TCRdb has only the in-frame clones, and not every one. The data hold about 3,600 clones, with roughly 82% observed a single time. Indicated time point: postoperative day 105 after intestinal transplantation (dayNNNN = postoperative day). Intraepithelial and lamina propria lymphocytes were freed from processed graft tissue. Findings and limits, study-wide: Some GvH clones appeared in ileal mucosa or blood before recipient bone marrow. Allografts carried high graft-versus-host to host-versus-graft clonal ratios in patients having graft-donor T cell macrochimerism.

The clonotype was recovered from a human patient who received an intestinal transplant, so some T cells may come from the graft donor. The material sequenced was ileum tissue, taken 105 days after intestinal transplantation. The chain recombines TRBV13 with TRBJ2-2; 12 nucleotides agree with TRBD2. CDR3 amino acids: CASSSQSSGRAGELFF. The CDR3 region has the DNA TGTGCCAGCAGCTCTCAATCTAGCGGGAGGGCCGGGGAGCTGTTTTTT.